One and the same sample provided the 22 T cell receptor beta chains below, sequenced in a study of CD8 T cells in Susac syndrome. Random hexamers were used to reverse transcribe the RNA input (about 0.45 to 1 ug). TCRdb reanalysed the immunoSEQ multiplex PCR reads using MiXCR and keeps one entry per CDR3 protein. The table lists about 140,000 distinct CDR3 sequences, roughly 94% of them singletons. The sequenced sample was CD8+ T cells from PBMCs. Receptor source: a human donor in good health.

The chain employs TRBV30 and TRBJ2-1, with TRBD2 as a possible D gene (6 bases). The CDR3 length is 15 residues. Trimming cost V 4 bases and J 4 bases, with 17 bases left between them. Germline loops: CDR1 GTSNPN, CDR2 SVGIG (reference sequence). The CDR3 protein is CAWTDAPGLYNEQFF. CDR3 coding DNA: TGTGCCTGGACCGACGCGCCGGGACTTTACAATGAGCAGTTCTTC.

The genes are TRBV9 and TRBJ2-1; D possibly matches TRBD1 or TRBD2 (5 bases each). V lost 2 bases and J lost 8, with 14 bases in between. In germline, CDR1 is SGDLS, CDR2 YYNGEE. The CDR3 runs 14 residues. This CDR3 reads CASSVPGDDDEQFF. CDR3 bases: TGTGCCAGCAGCGTCCCCGGGGACGACGATGAGCAGTTCTTC.

The chain joins TRBV27 to TRBJ2-5; D may correspond to TRBD1 or TRBD2 (5 bases each). The CDR3 sequence is 14 residues long. The germline gives CDR1 MNHEY, CDR2 SMNVEV (reference sequence). V lost 5 bases and J lost 5, with 15 bases in between. CDR3 loop: CASSPWTGAETQYF. The CDR3 nucleotides read TGTGCCAGCAGTCCCTGGACCGGGGCGGAGACCCAGTACTTC.

The rearrangement joins TRBV7-2 to TRBJ2-1, with TRBD2 matching 11 bases. The germline gives CDR1 SGHTA, CDR2 FQGNSA. The CDR3 has 13 amino acids. V trimming: 5 bases; J trimming: 9 bases; junction bases outside the gene matches: 3. The CDR3 nucleotides are TGTGCCAGCAGCCTACTAGCGGGAGTTGAGCAGTTCTTC. Translating it yields CASSLLAGVEQFF. Filled out from reference TRBV7-2 and TRBJ2-1, the complete variable domain reads GAGVSQSPSNKVTEKGKDVELRCDPISGHTALYWYRQSLGQGLEFLIYFQGNSAPDKSGLPSDRFSAERTGGSVSTLTIQRTQQEDSAVYLCASSLLAGVEQFFGPGTRLTVL.

The chain couples TRBV29-1 to TRBJ1-1, with unresolved D. The V gene's germline CDR1 is SQVTM and CDR2 ANQGSEA. This CDR3 region has 11 residues. The V end was cut by 0 bases, the J end by 11 bases, with 10 bases between. Written as DNA, the CDR3 is TGCAGCGTTGAAGAGCCCCTTGGGGCTTTCTTT. Translated, it gives CSVEEPLGAFF.

V is TRBV4-3 and J is TRBJ2-4, with 8 nucleotides matching TRBD2. V gave up 1 base and J gave up 8 bases; unmatched junction bases: 7. The CDR3 has 15 amino acids. The germline V gene has CDR1 LGHNA and CDR2 YSLEER. The CDR3 DNA sequence: TGCGCCAGCAGCCAAGTTAGCGGGACTGAGGACATTCAGTACTTC. It is translated as CASSQVSGTEDIQYF.

The chain carries TRBV6-5 and TRBJ2-5; 10 nucleotides align to TRBD2. CDR1 MNHEY and CDR2 SVGAGI come from the germline V gene. This CDR3 is 15 amino acids long. J lost 4 bases, V lost 6 bases, and 8 bases had no gene match. CDR3 residues: CASSLLAGAPETQYF. Written as DNA, the CDR3 is TGTGCCAGCAGCCTTCTAGCGGGAGCCCCAGAGACCCAGTACTTC.

V usage is TRBV29-1 and J usage is TRBJ1-1; TRBD1 matches at 9 bases. CDR3 size: 12 residues. CDR1 and CDR2 (germline): SQVTM, ANQGSEA. Trimming removed 7 bases from V and 4 bases from J; junction bases left unmatched: 4. The DNA for the CDR3 is TGCAGCGCTATGACAGGGGGCACTGAAGCTTTCTTT. This gives the protein CSAMTGGTEAFF.

V usage is TRBV20-1 and J usage is TRBJ2-3; weak D call: TRBD2 (6 bases). The CDR3 length is 16 residues. The germline V gene has CDR1 DFQATT and CDR2 SNEGSKA (reference sequence). Trimming shortened V by 2 bases and J by 8 bases, and 23 bases separated the two germline ends. The CDR3 region has the DNA TGCAGTGCTAGAAATTTCCGGGAGCCCCGAGTTACTACGCAGTATTTT. It specifies CSARNFREPRVTTQYF.

The V gene is TRBV28, the J gene TRBJ2-3; possibly TRBD2 for D (5 bases). Germline V CDR1 and CDR2: MDHEN, SYDVKM. V was clipped by 5 bases and J by 2 bases, with 14 bases between them. This CDR3 has 15 residues. The CDR3 here is CASSPRENPTDTQYF. For the CDR3, the DNA is TGTGCCAGCAGTCCACGGGAAAACCCCACAGATACGCAGTATTTT.

The sample holds one count of this clonotype. The chain combines TRBV20-1 with TRBJ1-2; 9 nucleotides line up with TRBD1. After removal of 5 bases from V and 5 bases from J, the junction contained 12 bases not matched to a gene. Germline V gives CDR1 DFQATT, CDR2 SNEGSKA (reference sequence). The CDR3 runs 15 residues. The CDR3 loop reads CSAVQKQGAIYGYTF. CDR3 DNA: TGCAGTGCTGTCCAGAAACAGGGGGCGATATATGGCTACACCTTC.

The chain is built from TRBV29-1 and TRBJ2-3; TRBD2 agrees at 10 bases. J lost 1 base, V lost 7 bases, and 8 bases had no gene match. Germline assignment: CDR1 SQVTM and CDR2 ANQGSEA. CDR3 length: 15 amino acids. The chain's CDR3 is CSGLAGVSRTDTQYF. The CDR3 nucleotides are TGCAGCGGCCTAGCGGGAGTGAGTCGCACAGATACGCAGTATTTT.

This clonotype has ten or more counts. The chain employs TRBV12-3 or TRBV12-4 and TRBJ1-1; D gene uncertain. CDR3 size: 11 residues. V shed 3 bases and J shed 5 bases, with 4 bases lying between them. CDR3 protein: CASSLGTEAFF. CDR3 bases: TGTGCCAGCAGTTTGGGTACTGAAGCTTTCTTT.

This clonotype was detected once. V usage is TRBV7-9 and J usage is TRBJ2-7; D not resolved. This CDR3 contains 14 residues. CDR1 SEHNR and CDR2 FQNEAQ come from the germline V gene (reference sequence). The ends were cut back, 2 bases at V and 2 bases at J, with 10 bases in the middle. Here the CDR3 reads CASSLKTRPYEQYF. The CDR3 DNA reads as TGTGCCAGCAGCTTAAAGACTCGCCCCTACGAGCAGTACTTC.

The chain combines TRBV6-2 or TRBV6-3 with TRBJ2-7, with D possibly TRBD2 on 5 matching bases. This CDR3 has 13 residues. Trimming left V 5 bases short and J 2 bases short, with 10 bases between. Germline V lookup: CDR1 MNHEY, CDR2 SVGEGT. Written as DNA, the CDR3 is TGTGCCAGCAGTCCTCTAGCTCCCTACGAGCAGTACTTC. Translation: CASSPLAPYEQYF.

The chain has TRBV11-2 and TRBJ2-7; the match to TRBD2 covers 8 bases. Looked up from germline, CDR1 is SGHAT and CDR2 is FQNNGV. V shed 0 bases and J 5 bases; nucleotides not matched to a gene: 6. The CDR3 has 15 residues. The CDR3 region is CASSLDGGRLDEQYF. Here the CDR3 DNA reads TGTGCCAGCAGCTTAGATGGCGGGAGGCTCGACGAGCAGTACTTC. Full variable domain (rest looked up from reference TRBV11-2 and TRBJ2-7): EAGVAQSPRYKIIEKRQSVAFWCNPISGHATLYWYQQILGQGPKLLIQFQNNGVVDDSQLPKDRFSAERLKGVDSTLKIQPAKLEDSAVYLCASSLDGGRLDEQYFGPGTRLTVT.

The chain couples TRBV27 to TRBJ2-7; 8 bases align to TRBD2. The germline CDR1 and CDR2 sequences are MNHEY and SMNVEV (reference sequence). This CDR3 contains 15 residues. The trim removed 5 bases at V and 1 base at J, leaving 7 bases unmatched. The CDR3 loop reads CASSPRGGPSYEQYF. As DNA, the CDR3 is TGTGCCAGCAGTCCCCGGGGGGGTCCGTCCTACGAGCAGTACTTC.

The rearrangement joins TRBV4-3 to TRBJ2-5; no clear D gene. Trimming cost V 1 base and J 1 base, with 10 bases left between them. The CDR3 is 15 amino acids. Germline CDR1 reads LGHNA; CDR2 reads YSLEER. The CDR3 nucleotides are TGCGCCAGCAGCCAAGGACGAAACCCCCAAGAGACCCAGTACTTC. This sequence encodes CASSQGRNPQETQYF.

The rearrangement links TRBV7-9 to TRBJ2-1; the D is unclear. The CDR3 runs 14 residues. V was clipped by 2 bases and J by 5 bases, with 10 bases between them. Germline V gene lookup returns CDR1 SEHNR and CDR2 FQNEAQ (reference sequence). The CDR3 bases are TGTGCCAGCAGCTTAACGGGCGGACACAATGAGCAGTTCTTC. Amino acids: CASSLTGGHNEQFF.

The chain employs TRBV3-1 and TRBJ2-7, with TRBD2 identical over 7 bases. V shed 7 bases and J 3 bases; nucleotides not matched to a gene: 9. Germline V gene lookup returns CDR1 LGHDT and CDR2 YNNKEL (reference sequence). The CDR3 has 14 residues. CDR3 residues: CASTSEAGRYEQYF. The CDR3, as DNA: TGTGCCAGCACCTCGGAAGCGGGACGCTACGAGCAGTACTTC.

The V call is TRBV27, the J call TRBJ2-5; TRBD2 matches at 8 bases. Trimming took 3 bases from V and 4 from J; bases not matched to a gene: 4. The CDR3 is 14 residues long. Germline loops: CDR1 MNHEY, CDR2 SMNVEV (reference sequence). In DNA, the CDR3 is TGTGCCAGCAGTTTCATAGCGGGAAGAGAGACCCAGTACTTC. Translation: CASSFIAGRETQYF.

Only one count was recorded for this clonotype. V usage is TRBV30 and J usage is TRBJ1-1; no reliable D call. The CDR3 sequence is 14 residues long. Germline CDR1 reads GTSNPN; CDR2 reads SVGIG (reference sequence). V was clipped by 1 base and J by 1 base, with 10 bases between them. The DNA of the CDR3 is TGTGCCTGGAGTGCCGGGGTGGGGAACACTGAAGCTTTCTTT. Protein sequence: CAWSAGVGNTEAFF.